This TCR beta chain was sequenced during a study of PD-1 blockade in classical Hodgkin lymphoma (dated by TCRdb to the early 2020s). About the study as a whole: Nivolumab dosing was 3 mg/kg intravenously every 2 weeks, continuing until either disease progression or unacceptable toxicity. The study used TCR beta sequencing and CyTOF to define a peripheral blood immune signature of response to PD-1 blockade in classical Hodgkin lymphoma. General conclusions and limits of the study: Trial patients achieving complete response had baseline diversity similar to newly diagnosed patients, whereas partial responders and progressors had significantly lower diversity. A significant rise by C4D1 was seen in CD4+ but not CD8+ TCR diversity (p=0.0027 vs p=0.16), with the rise being most apparent in complete responders (p=0.02). Newly diagnosed patients were reported to have lower baseline TCR diversity than healthy donors, and relapsed/refractory patients were reported to have lower baseline TCR diversity still. Patients starting nivolumab less than 1 year after ASCT had lower diversity and were excluded from later analyses to avoid confounding by immune reconstitution. The study covered only a single clinical trial cohort, and the causes of the repertoire differences, possibly disease activity or prior therapy, were still not defined.

The Qiagen DNeasy kit was used to extract genomic DNA from unsorted PBMCs and from the negatively selected CD4+ and CD8+ fractions. TCR beta CDR3 regions were amplified by immunoSEQ multiplex PCR using primers annealing to V and J segments. A synthetic immune receptor repertoire was used to minimize amplification bias, and any residual bias was removed computationally once sequencing was done. As for how the authors treated the data: Custom Python scripts were used to quantify repertoire diversity as the Shannon entropy index. Unsorted, CD4+ and CD8+ repertoires were analyzed separately, except in combined analyses where CD4+ and CD8+ sequences were merged in silico. A clone was considered expanded if an increase in frequency of at least 2-fold after treatment relative to C1D1 was found, and a pseudocount of 0.5 was applied to clones undetected at baseline. Singleton clones were defined as clones with 0 or 1 copy at C1D1, and non-singleton clones were defined as clones with 2 or more copies. By matching protein sequences in sorted samples from the same patient, clones expanded in unsorted samples were annotated as CD4+, CD8+ or unknown. Diversity changes from C1D1 to C4D1 were tested in paired samples using Wilcoxon tests. TCRdb took over this immuneACCESS table, retaining in-frame rearrangements with V and J assigned. Such tables are incomplete; in checked studies, under half of the missing clones stem from an unresolved V gene, and the remainder is unexplained. Clonal size and the V and J genes are those of that table, whereas D and trimming came from the DNA. Counted in this sample were fewer than 110,000 clones; around 89% of them appeared once. The top ten clonotypes cover 5.5% to 8.5% of the sample.

About this clone itself: No cognate antigen has been identified for it. Nothing much larger sits one base from this clone, and base qualities are not available.

What this sample's time point label stands for: cycle 2 day 1 (C2D1) of nivolumab. Every trial patient had relapsed following autologous stem cell transplantation, and prior brentuximab vedotin exposure was what differed among cohorts A, B and C. A total of around 59 patients with relapsed/refractory classical Hodgkin lymphoma made up the trial cohort, and each patient's best overall response was complete response, partial response or progressive disease. In the multi-cohort phase II CheckMate 205 trial, trial patients received single-agent nivolumab. An independent review committee assessed best overall response using the 2007 International Working Group response criteria. Trial PBMCs were collected just before the start of nivolumab (C1D1) and during therapy at cycle 2 day 1 and cycle 4 day 1. After peripheral blood was drawn into 8 mL Vacutainer Cell Preparation Tubes, PBMCs were isolated by centrifugation and then cryopreserved.

The clonotype was recovered from a human donor with classical Hodgkin lymphoma. The specimen comprised peripheral blood mononuclear cells (PBMCs), sampled before the second cycle of nivolumab.

In nucleotides, the sequence is TGTGCCAGCAGCTTCCCCTACAGGGCAAGGTCCTACGAGCAGTACTTC. It specifies CASSFPYRARSYEQYF. Recombination connected TRBV7-2 to TRBJ2-7, with TRBD1 tentatively as D gene (6 bases match). The junction carries 16 bases between V and J, which are trimmed by 3 bases and 1 base respectively. The germline V gene yields SGHTA for CDR1 and FQGNSA for CDR2. Its CDR3 holds 16 amino acids, cysteine through phenylalanine. Just the 48-base CDR3 DNA is kept, in frame starting at base 1.